This TCR beta chain derives from a study of metastatic and nonmetastatic thyroid tumors. Using MiXCR, TCRdb re-called clones from the PCR reads. The sample holds some 19,000 clones, 25% seen once. Patients underwent thyroid surgery, and none had received any treatment before it. Germline lookup yields CDR1 MNHNS and CDR2 SASEGT. V trimming: 6 bases; J trimming: 4 bases; junction bases outside the gene matches: 6. The CDR3 is 15 amino acids. Overall study findings and caveats: The study reportedly found significantly higher TCR beta diversity in malignant thyroid tumors than benign nodules, in blood and tumor.

Within the sample, this clone is medium-sized (0.01 to 0.1%). Its antigen is as yet unknown. The V gene is TRBV6-1, the J gene TRBJ2-3; 11 nucleotides match TRBD1. The receptor's source is a male donor with papillary thyroid cancer or a benign thyroid nodule (not recorded which). Some clones in this sample may be carry-over from other donors' samples. Material: blood. The CDR3 here is CASSGTGGEADTQYF. DNA for the CDR3: TGTGCCAGCAGCGGGACAGGGGGGGAGGCAGATACGCAGTATTTT.